The T cell receptor (beta chain) under discussion was sequenced for a study of T-cell reconstitution after alpha-beta-depleted transplantation in children. The library targeted TCRbeta and was prepared with unique molecular identifiers. TCRdb used MiXCR to reprocess the PCR reads, holding one entry per CDR3 protein. The table lists about 240,000 distinct CDR3 sequences, approximately 12% of them singletons. This clonotype was seen only a few times. V lost 4 bases, J lost 2 bases, and 8 bases lay in between. The CDR3 contains 13 residues. Looked up from germline, CDR1 is LNHDA and CDR2 is SQIVND (reference sequence).

The specimen comprised PBMCs from the stem cell graft donor, sampled from the stem cell graft. The TCR sequence derives from a human donor who donated a stem cell graft to a child with acute lymphoblastic leukemia. The chain combines TRBV19 with TRBJ1-1; D call uncertain. The DNA of the CDR3 is TGTGCCAGTAGTACCTCCATAAACACTGAAGCTTTCTTT. This codes for CASSTSINTEAFF. The full variable domain, completed using reference TRBV19 and TRBJ1-1, is DGGITQSPKYLFRKEGQNVTLSCEQNLNHDAMYWYRQDPGQGLRLIYYSQIVNDFQKGDIAEGYSVSREKKESFPLTVTSAQKNPTAFYLCASSTSINTEAFFGQGTRLTVV.